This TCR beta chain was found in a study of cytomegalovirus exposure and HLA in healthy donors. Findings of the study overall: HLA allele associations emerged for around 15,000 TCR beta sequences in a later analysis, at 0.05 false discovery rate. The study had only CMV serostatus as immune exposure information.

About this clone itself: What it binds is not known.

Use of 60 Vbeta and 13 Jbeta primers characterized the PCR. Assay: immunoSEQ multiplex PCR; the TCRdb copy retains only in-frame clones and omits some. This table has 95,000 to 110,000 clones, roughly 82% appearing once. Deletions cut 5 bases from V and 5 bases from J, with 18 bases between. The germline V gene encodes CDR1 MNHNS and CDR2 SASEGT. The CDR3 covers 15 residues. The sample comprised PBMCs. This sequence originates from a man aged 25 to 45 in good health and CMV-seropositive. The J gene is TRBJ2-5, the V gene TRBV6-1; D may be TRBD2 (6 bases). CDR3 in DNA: TGTGCCAGCAGTACCCTATGGGGGGATAGGGAGACCCAGTACTTC. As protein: CASSTLWGDRETQYF.